Following are 7 T cell receptor beta chains from one sample sequenced in a study of OX40 agonist ivuxolimab in advanced cancers. Generated by immunoSEQ multiplex PCR, the TCRdb table keeps only in-frame clones and is missing some. The sample carries 50,000 to 75,000 clones, around 90% recorded once. Here the sequenced sample was CD4+ or CD8+ T cells sorted from blood, taken in a trial of the OX40 agonist ivuxolimab. These receptors were obtained from an adult with an advanced solid tumor such as melanoma, head and neck, liver or kidney cancer.

The chain is built from TRBV5-1 and TRBJ2-6, with D maybe TRBD2 (6 bases). CDR1 is SGHRS and CDR2 is YFSETQ in the germline V gene. This CDR3 comprises 17 residues. V shed 4 bases and J shed 1 base, with 15 bases lying between them. Written as DNA, the CDR3 is TGCGCCAGCAGCCGGGGGTTGACGGAGTCTGGGGCCAACGTCCTGACTTTC. Translating it yields CASSRGLTESGANVLTF.

The gene calls are TRBV6-6 and TRBJ2-3, with a tentative D call TRBD2 (5 bases). The CDR3 has 12 amino acids. From germline, CDR1 is MNHNY and CDR2 SVGAGI (reference sequence). V gave up 10 bases and J gave up 5 bases, with 13 bases separating them. CDR3: CATQRAGDTQYF. DNA for the CDR3: TGTGCCACCCAGAGGGCTGGAGATACGCAGTATTTT.

The genes are TRBV30 and TRBJ2-2, with D unresolved. The CDR3 runs 13 residues. V was clipped by 4 bases and J by 4 bases, with 10 bases between them. CDR1 and CDR2 from the germline V gene are GTSNPN and SVGIG (reference sequence). The CDR3: CAWTLLGTGELFF. CDR3 coding DNA: TGTGCCTGGACCCTGCTGGGCACCGGGGAGCTGTTTTTT.

J is TRBJ2-2 and V is TRBV13, with 10 bases identical to TRBD1. This CDR3 is built from 17 residues. Germline-derived CDR1 and CDR2 are PRHDT and FYEKMQ (reference sequence). V lost 5 bases to trimming and J lost 7 bases; unmatched junction nucleotides: 13. CDR3 loop: CASSPDRGQYWGGELFF. CDR3 DNA: TGTGCCAGCAGCCCTGACAGGGGGCAATATTGGGGCGGGGAGCTGTTTTTT.

This clone came up once. The rearrangement joins TRBV30 to TRBJ2-7, with D hard to call. The germline gives CDR1 GTSNPN, CDR2 SVGIG (reference sequence). Trimming stripped 3 bases from V and 3 bases from J, with 12 bases between. This CDR3 contains 13 residues. The CDR3 nucleotides are TGTGCCTGGAGGCGCGAACAGTTCTACGAGCAGTACTTC. Translation gives CAWRREQFYEQYF.

This chain links TRBV19 with TRBJ2-1, with 9 bases fitting TRBD1. Germline V lookup: CDR1 LNHDA, CDR2 SQIVND (reference sequence). After removal of 3 bases from V and 8 bases from J, the junction contained 2 bases not matched to a gene. This CDR3 is built from 13 residues. The CDR3 protein is CASSIDRGDEQFF. The CDR3 bases are TGTGCCAGTAGTATCGACAGGGGGGATGAGCAGTTCTTC.

Only a few counts were recorded for this clone. The rearrangement joins TRBV7-9 to TRBJ1-2, with TRBD1 as a possible D gene (5 bases). This CDR3 comprises 13 residues. The V end was cut by 5 bases, the J end by 10 bases, with 17 bases between. Germline assignment: CDR1 SEHNR and CDR2 FQNEAQ (reference sequence). The CDR3 DNA reads as TGTGCCAGCAGCGGGACTGCCGGTGGGCACTACACCTTC. This translates into CASSGTAGGHYTF.